This TCR beta chain derives from a study of T cells in women clearing cervical HPV infection (dated by TCRdb to between 2017 and 2018). At the level of the whole study: The cases were some 27 women with histologically confirmed HPV16-related CIN3 or worse, and 2 of these cases were invasive cancers. The controls were fewer than 30 women whose single incident HPV16 infection cleared within 12 months with no development of precancer or cancer. Five blinded duplicates per group were added as quality controls, giving some 60 samples: 50 or so participants and 10 replicates. Since only a few of the women had HLA typing available, the possibility that HLA type was acting as a confounder could not be ruled out. Median age was 34 years in cases versus around 37 in controls, and baseline characteristics did not differ significantly. This exploratory proof-of-principle case-control study, nested within the Guanacaste HPV Natural History Study in Costa Rica, compared TCR repertoires among women with different cervical HPV16 outcomes. For cases, the median interval between lesion detection and blood sampling was around 140 days, with an interquartile range of roughly 85 to 210 days. In the parent cohort, around 9,500 women aged 18 or older were enrolled in Guanacaste, Costa Rica, during about 1993 to 1994 and were followed for six to seven years. Case blood was taken at the visit when the lesion was first identified, whereas control blood was taken when infection was no longer detected. Cases and controls were matched on age within five years and on year of sample collection. The study at large found these results: TRBV6-7 relative abundance was lower in cases than in controls (roughly 0.11% versus 0.16%; Bonferroni P = 0.0008). Across sequencing depths, CIN3+ cases showed significantly higher TCR repertoire richness than controls, but evenness did not differ between the groups. Random forest classifiers combining richness and V gene abundances distinguished cases from controls with an estimated AUC of about 0.79. Because the number of T cells per sample was unknown, the richness differences could reflect varying T-cell content rather than repertoire biology. Whether associations preceded infection or resulted from infection could not be shown with the cross-sectional design, and effector/memory subsets and HPV-specific T cells were not isolated.

Every participant had a single incident cervical HPV16 infection, and women with prevalent HPV16 infections were excluded. Cervical HPV DNA was detected with MY09/MY11 PCR, and genotyping was done by dot-blot hybridization. Fifteen mL of heparinized blood were centrifuged, and the buffy coat was aliquoted, frozen at -30°C, then stored at -80°C. QIAGEN kits were used to extract genomic DNA from the buffy coat specimens. The CDR3 has 18 amino acids, counting the end cysteine and phenylalanine. Sequencing covers 45 bases of the CDR3, shown here with the frame starting at base 1. Trimming takes 0 bases off V and 6 bases off J; junction bases not matched to a gene: 8. Per the germline V gene, MNHNS is the CDR1 and SASEGT is the CDR2. A remark on this clone: This receptor's antigen is unknown. The CDR3 extends 3 residues past the end of the read, so its final part is completed from the germline J gene.

The immunoSEQ assay used multiplex PCR to amplify TCR beta CDR3 regions from an average of about 1.1 ug of genomic DNA per sample. Primer bias was corrected in the assay by using a complete synthetic TCR repertoire to establish an amplification baseline. The amplicons were sequenced on the Illumina platform. On the study's bioinformatics: Error correction of the sequences involved clustering with frequency ratios plus a modified nearest-neighbor algorithm, after which the sequences were analyzed in the immunoSEQ Analyzer using IMGT gene definitions. TCR richness and evenness were averaged over 20 rarefaction repeats at each rarefaction depth, excluding samples with fewer sequences than the depth. Wilcoxon rank sum tests with FDR correction were used to compare V, D and J gene relative abundances between the groups. For the blinded duplicates, the intraclass correlation was roughly 96% for TCR richness and averaged around 81% across roughly 72 gene segments. What TCRdb holds here is the immuneACCESS table cut down to in-frame rearrangements. Part of the clones is not present; checked against another copy, under half of the missing clones reflect an unresolved V gene, and the others are unexplained. V and J calls and clone size are as listed in that table; D and trimming were resolved from the DNA. The sample table records 15,000 or so clones. More than 5.5% of the sample is taken by the ten largest.

The source material was blood buffy coat. The source is a woman aged 18 to 75 with a cervical HPV16 infection that either progressed to CIN3+ or cleared (not recorded which). This chain is built from TRBV6-1 and TRBJ2-3; TRBD2 lines up with 14 middle nucleotides. The CDR3 DNA, read in part, is TGTGCCAGCAGTGAAGCAAGACTAGCGGGGGGGAGTCTGGATACG. Protein translation: CASSEARLAGGSLDT. The whole CDR3 sequence reads CASSEARLAGGSLDTQYF.